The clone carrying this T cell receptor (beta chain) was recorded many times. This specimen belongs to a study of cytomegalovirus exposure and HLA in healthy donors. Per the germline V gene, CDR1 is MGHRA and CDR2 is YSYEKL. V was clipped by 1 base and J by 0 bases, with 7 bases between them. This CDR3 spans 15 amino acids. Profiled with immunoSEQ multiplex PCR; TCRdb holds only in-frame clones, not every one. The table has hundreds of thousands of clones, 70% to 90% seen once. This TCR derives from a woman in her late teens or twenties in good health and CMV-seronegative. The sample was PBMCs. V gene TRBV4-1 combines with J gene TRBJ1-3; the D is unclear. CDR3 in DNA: TGCGCCAGCAGCCAAGTCATTACCTCTGGAAACACCATATATTTT. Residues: CASSQVITSGNTIYF.